This TCR beta chain was documented in a study of breast tumors, draining lymph nodes, adjacent tissues. Study-wide results and caveats: Compared with basal-like, luminal-like tumors shared significantly more repertoire with nontumor tissue. Most tumor T cells seemingly derive from lymph node, then expand in tumor.

The CDR3 is 17 amino acids. Germline CDR1 reads SGHTA; CDR2 reads FQGTGA. V dropped 1 base and J dropped 6 bases, with 20 bases sitting between them. The lymph nodes were axillary draining lymph nodes from breast cancer patients. In its sample, this clonotype was seen many times. What it binds is not known. TCRdb recomputed calls from the multiplex PCR reads with MiXCR, one row per CDR3 protein. The sample lists about 130,000 distinct CDR3 sequences; 15% to 20% were seen once. The sample was axillary lymph node tissue. The chain is built from TRBV7-3 and TRBJ2-3; a weak D match, TRBD2 (7 bases). This TCR was recovered from a female donor with breast cancer. Some clones in this sample may be carry-over from other donors' samples. The CDR3 sequence is CASSLIAAGALGDTQYF. The CDR3 nucleotides are TGTGCCAGCAGCTTAATAGCCGCGGGGGCCCTCGGGGATACGCAGTATTTT. Complete variable domain (other parts from reference TRBV7-3 and TRBJ2-3): GAGVSQTPSNKVTEKGKYVELRCDPISGHTALYWYRQSLGQGPEFLIYFQGTGAADDSGLPNDRFFAVRPEGSVSTLKIQRTERGDSAVYLCASSLIAAGALGDTQYFGPGTRLTVL.